Presented here are 16 T cell receptor beta chains from one specimen sequenced in a study of blood T cells in healthy people across ages. Alongside a J-beta primer mix, a sample-barcoded 5' primer served in a second PCR lasting 7 to 11 cycles. TCRdb processed the 5' RACE reads anew with MiXCR; each CDR3 protein has one entry. This table has about 1,500,000 distinct CDR3 sequences, 42% appearing once. Input material: blood. The receptors shown here come from a woman aged 18-29 years in good health.

In this sample, this clonotype turned up once. This sequence joins TRBV20-1 and TRBJ1-2; 9 bases line up with TRBD1. Germline CDR1 and CDR2: DFQATT and SNEGSKA (reference sequence). J lost 4 bases, V lost 3 bases, and 3 bases had no gene match. The CDR3 consists of 13 residues. The CDR3 nucleotides read TGCAGTGCTAGGTGGACAGGGGCCTATGGCTACACCTTC. Its protein product is CSARWTGAYGYTF.

The CDR3 here is CSVYGPTGSNTEAFF. In nucleotides, the CDR3 is TGCAGCGTATATGGCCCGACAGGATCGAACACTGAAGCTTTCTTT. This chain links TRBV29-1 with TRBJ1-1, with a tentative D call TRBD1 (6 bases). CDR1 SQVTM and CDR2 ANQGSEA come from the germline V gene. V shed 6 bases and J shed 1 base, with 18 bases lying between them. There are 15 residues in the CDR3.

This clonotype is a singleton in its sample. The rearrangement joins TRBV4-1 to TRBJ2-7; 8 positions agree with TRBD2. Germline CDR1 reads MGHRA; CDR2 reads YSYEKL. Trimming at V came to 5 bases and at J to 2 bases, leaving 5 bases not matched to a gene. CDR3 length: 14 amino acids. CDR3 sequence: CASSILAGPYEQYF. The CDR3 DNA reads TGCGCCAGCAGCATTTTAGCGGGGCCCTACGAGCAGTACTTC.

J is TRBJ2-7 and V is TRBV7-2, with 8 bases fitting TRBD2. CDR1 and CDR2 (germline): SGHTA, FQGNSA. The length of the CDR3 is 15 residues. Unmatched junction bases numbered 11, after V lost 0 bases and J lost 10 bases. CDR3 in amino acids: CASSLAGSAGGKQYF. The CDR3 DNA reads as TGTGCCAGCAGCTTAGCAGGGAGCGCGGGAGGAAAACAGTACTTC. Variable domain in full (rest from reference TRBV7-2 and TRBJ2-7): GAGVSQSPSNKVTEKGKDVELRCDPISGHTALYWYRQSLGQGLEFLIYFQGNSAPDKSGLPSDRFSAERTGGSVSTLTIQRTQQEDSAVYLCASSLAGSAGGKQYFGPGTRLTVT.

Ten or more counts support this clonotype. This sequence joins TRBV10-3 and TRBJ2-7; D is possibly TRBD2 (6 bases). This CDR3 comprises 13 residues. Germline V gene lookup returns CDR1 ENHRY and CDR2 SYGVKD. Trimming cost V 6 bases and J 1 base, with 10 bases left between them. The CDR3 loop is CAISGGPSYEQYF. CDR3 DNA: TGTGCCATCAGCGGGGGTCCTTCCTACGAGCAGTACTTC.

This clonotype was observed a handful of times. The chain is built from TRBV12-3 or TRBV12-4 and TRBJ2-1; D possibly corresponds to TRBD1 (5 bases). The V end was cut by 3 bases, the J end by 10 bases, with 19 bases between. The CDR3 is 15 residues long. The CDR3 region is CASSFKAGPLREQFF. The CDR3 DNA follows: TGTGCCAGCAGTTTTAAGGCAGGGCCCCTTAGGGAGCAGTTCTTC.

This clonotype was recorded a few times. Just one base apart from a much larger clone, this may be a read error. The rearrangement uses TRBV6-6 and TRBJ2-4; D not resolved. The last part of the DNA fits TRBJ2-5 better; the J call may be wrong. The CDR3 sequence is 12 residues long. The germline CDR1 and CDR2 sequences are MNHNY and SVGAGI (reference sequence). The CDR3 coding sequence is TGTGCCAGCAGTTACTTGCGGGAGACCCAGTACTTC. Amino acids: CASSYLRETQYF.

J is TRBJ2-1 and V is TRBV20-1; D unresolved. Germline V CDR1 and CDR2: DFQATT, SNEGSKA (reference sequence). This CDR3 region has 13 residues. Trimming removed 5 bases from V and 6 bases from J, with 14 bases in between. The CDR3 sequence is CSARLGLTNEQFF. CDR3 coding DNA: TGCAGTGCTCGTCTCGGGTTAACCAATGAGCAGTTCTTC.

The chain recombines TRBV28 with TRBJ2-1; D remains unclear. The germline V gene has CDR1 MDHEN and CDR2 SYDVKM. The germline V and J ends were trimmed by 1 base and 10 bases, with 17 bases remaining between them. This CDR3 is built from 15 residues. Here the CDR3 reads CASSLLAGNTYEQFF. CDR3 in DNA: TGTGCCAGCAGTTTATTAGCAGGCAACACCTACGAGCAGTTCTTC.

The gene calls are TRBV20-1 and TRBJ2-1; 16 nucleotides line up with TRBD2. CDR1 and CDR2 (germline): DFQATT, SNEGSKA (reference sequence). This CDR3 spans 18 amino acids. CDR3 nucleotides: TGCAGCCCCCCATGGGGACTAGCGGGGGGGCCTCTCTACAATGAGCAGTTCTTC. It yields the protein CSPPWGLAGGPLYNEQFF.

The rearrangement links TRBV28 to TRBJ2-1, with TRBD1 identical over 9 bases. V trimming: 8 bases; J trimming: 10 bases; junction bases outside the gene matches: 15. The CDR3 length is 15 residues. Germline V gives CDR1 MDHEN, CDR2 SYDVKM. The CDR3 bases are TGTGCCAGCCAAAGACCGGGACAGGGTTACTACGAGCAGTTCTTC. Protein: CASQRPGQGYYEQFF.

A few counts support this clonotype. The chain has TRBV7-9 and TRBJ2-1; D assignment may be TRBD1 or TRBD2 (5 bases each). The CDR3 is made up of 13 amino acids. Between the trimmed V and J ends, which lost 4 bases and 9 bases, there was a span of 13 bases. The germline gives CDR1 SEHNR, CDR2 FQNEAQ (reference sequence). This chain's CDR3 is CASSSGTTTEQFF. The DNA for the CDR3 is TGTGCCAGCAGCTCCGGGACGACAACTGAGCAGTTCTTC.

The V and J genes are TRBV7-9 and TRBJ2-1; TRBD2 matches 9 bases. The V gene end was trimmed by 4 bases and the J gene end by 7 bases; junction bases not matched to a gene: 8. This CDR3 comprises 15 residues. Germline-derived CDR1 and CDR2 are SEHNR and FQNEAQ (reference sequence). For the CDR3, the DNA is TGTGCCAGCAGCTCCCAGGGACTAGCAGGGAATGAGCAGTTCTTC. This gives the protein CASSSQGLAGNEQFF. Variable domain in full (rest from reference TRBV7-9 and TRBJ2-1): DTGVSQNPRHKITKRGQNVTFRCDPISEHNRLYWYRQTLGQGPEFLTYFQNEAQLEKSRLLSDRFSAERPKGSFSTLEIQRTEQGDSAMYLCASSSQGLAGNEQFFGPGTRLTVL.

For this clonotype: The junction does not match germline at one end; this may be a read error. Here the CDR3 reads CACSEGWASGYNEQFF. CDR3 sequence (DNA): TGTGCCTGCAGTGAAGGCTGGGCTAGCGGTTACAATGAGCAGTTCTTC. V usage is TRBV6-1 and J usage is TRBJ2-1; TRBD2 agrees at 7 bases. Germline CDR1 and CDR2: MNHNS and SASEGT. There are 16 residues in the CDR3.

The genes are TRBV6-5 and TRBJ1-2, with D maybe TRBD1 (6 bases). V gave up 2 bases and J gave up 8 bases, with 18 bases separating them. This CDR3 spans 15 amino acids. Germline CDR1 is MNHEY and CDR2 is SVGAGI. CDR3 nucleotides: TGTGCCAGCAGTTACCAAACACAGGGCCCTAGGGGCTACACCTTC. This codes for CASSYQTQGPRGYTF.

The chain combines TRBV6-1 with TRBJ1-2, with unresolved D. The CDR3 is 16 amino acids. With 1 base removed from V and 0 bases from J, the gap between germline ends came to 12 bases. Per germline, CDR1 MNHNS and CDR2 SASEGT. CDR3 nucleotide sequence: TGTGCCAGCAGTGAAGGTAAGAGGAAAACTAACTATGGCTACACCTTC. Protein sequence: CASSEGKRKTNYGYTF.